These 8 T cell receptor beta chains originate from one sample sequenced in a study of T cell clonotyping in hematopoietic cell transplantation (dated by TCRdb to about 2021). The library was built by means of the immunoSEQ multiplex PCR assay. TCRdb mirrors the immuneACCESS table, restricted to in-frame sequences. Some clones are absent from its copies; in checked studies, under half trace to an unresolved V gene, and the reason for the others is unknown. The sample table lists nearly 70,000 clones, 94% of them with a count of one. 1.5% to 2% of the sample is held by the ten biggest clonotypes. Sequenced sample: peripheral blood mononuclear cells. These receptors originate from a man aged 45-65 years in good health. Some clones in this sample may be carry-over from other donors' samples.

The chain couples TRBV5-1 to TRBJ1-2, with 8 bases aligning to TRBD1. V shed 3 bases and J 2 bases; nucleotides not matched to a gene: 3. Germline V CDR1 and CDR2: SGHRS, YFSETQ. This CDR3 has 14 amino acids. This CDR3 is CASSWDRNNYGYTF. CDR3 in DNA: TGCGCCAGCAGCTGGGACAGGAACAACTATGGCTACACCTTC.

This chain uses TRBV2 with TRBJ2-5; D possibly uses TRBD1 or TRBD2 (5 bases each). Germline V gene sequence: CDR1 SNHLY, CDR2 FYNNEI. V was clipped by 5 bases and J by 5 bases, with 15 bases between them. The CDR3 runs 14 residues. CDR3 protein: CASSRRQGGETQYF. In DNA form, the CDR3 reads TGTGCCAGCAGTCGTCGTCAGGGCGGGGAGACCCAGTACTTC.

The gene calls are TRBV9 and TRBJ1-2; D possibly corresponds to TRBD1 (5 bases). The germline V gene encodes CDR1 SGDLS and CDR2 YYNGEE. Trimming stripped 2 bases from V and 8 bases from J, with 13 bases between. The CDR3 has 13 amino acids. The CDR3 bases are TGTGCCAGCAGCGTGGGGACCGTGGAGGGCTACACCTTC. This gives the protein CASSVGTVEGYTF.

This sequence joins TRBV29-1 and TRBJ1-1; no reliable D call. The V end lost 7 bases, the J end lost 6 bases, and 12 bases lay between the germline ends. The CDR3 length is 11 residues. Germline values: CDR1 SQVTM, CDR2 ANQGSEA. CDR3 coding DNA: TGCAGCGCCCGGAGGGCGGCTGAAGCTTTCTTT. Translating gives CSARRAAEAFF.

This CDR3 reads CASSGKSSGRADDTQYF. For the CDR3, the DNA is TGTGCCAGCAGCGGAAAAAGTAGCGGGAGGGCCGATGATACGCAGTATTTT. This chain uses TRBV9 with TRBJ2-3, with TRBD2 identical over 11 bases. The CDR3 runs 17 residues. Losses at the gene ends were 3 bases for V and 6 bases for J; bases not matched to a gene: 12. From germline, CDR1 is SGDLS and CDR2 YYNGEE.

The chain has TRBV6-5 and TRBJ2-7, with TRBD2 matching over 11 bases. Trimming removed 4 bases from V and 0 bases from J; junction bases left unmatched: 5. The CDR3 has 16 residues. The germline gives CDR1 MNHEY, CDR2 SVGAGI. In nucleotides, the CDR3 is TGTGCCAGCAGTTCTAGGGGGACTAGCGGCTCCTACGAGCAGTACTTC. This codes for CASSSRGTSGSYEQYF.

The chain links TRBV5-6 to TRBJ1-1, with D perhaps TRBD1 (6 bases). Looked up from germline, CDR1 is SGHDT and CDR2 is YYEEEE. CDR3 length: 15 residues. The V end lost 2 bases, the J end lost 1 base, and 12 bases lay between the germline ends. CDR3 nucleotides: TGTGCCAGCAGCTTCAACAGGGATGCGAACACTGAAGCTTTCTTT. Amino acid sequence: CASSFNRDANTEAFF.

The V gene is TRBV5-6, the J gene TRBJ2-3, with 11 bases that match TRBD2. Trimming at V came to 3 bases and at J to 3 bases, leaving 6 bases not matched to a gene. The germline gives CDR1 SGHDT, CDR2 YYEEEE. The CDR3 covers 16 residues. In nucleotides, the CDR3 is TGTGCCAGCAGCTGGGTCCTAGCGGGGGGAACAGATACGCAGTATTTT. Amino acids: CASSWVLAGGTDTQYF.